This T cell receptor beta chain came from a study of identical twins. Unique molecular identifiers were present on the cDNA, and a universal primer site came from template switching. MiXCR was run by TCRdb on the 5' RACE reads, yielding one entry per CDR3 protein. This table has 420,000 or so distinct CDR3 sequences, roughly 20% appearing once. Germline assignment: CDR1 SEHNR and CDR2 FQNEAQ (reference sequence). Germline trimming cut 1 base from V and 6 bases from J; bases unmatched to any gene: 4. CDR3 size: 14 residues. General study findings and limits: Among monozygotic twins, out-of-frame TCR alpha sharing exceeded what models predicted. There were fewer insertions in abundant cord blood beta clonotypes, but memory repertoires showed no such pattern. Out-of-frame alpha sequences shared between twins exhibited an excess of low generation probability.

As to this clonotype: The antigen is unknown. A much more abundant neighbour one base away suggests this may be a read error.

Material: naive T cells sorted from blood. The chain links TRBV7-9 to TRBJ1-1; 8 positions match TRBD1. The origin of this receptor is a man aged 50-59 years in good health. The CDR3 DNA reads as TGTGCCAGCAGCTTAGGGTGCAGGGGGCCTGAAGCTTTCTTT. Its protein product is CASSLGCRGPEAFF.